This paragraph covers one T cell receptor (beta chain) sequence. As to time point: newly diagnosed GD, antithyroid drugs for less than 3 months. Construction of the TCR library relied on RNA isolated from PBMCs. This entry is derived from a study of regulatory T cells in long-lasting Graves disease. iRepertoire HTBI primers and Arm-PCR of CDR3 regions built TCR beta libraries. One entry per CDR3 protein results from TCRdb running MiXCR on the multiplex PCR reads. Seen here are hundreds of thousands of distinct CDR3 sequences, roughly a sixth observed once, and the top ten hold about 20%. The germline V gene has CDR1 SGHRS and CDR2 YFSETQ. The CDR3 has 16 amino acids. V lost 0 bases to trimming and J lost 1 base; unmatched junction nucleotides: 5.

This chain joins TRBV5-1 and TRBJ2-3; 7 nucleotides agree with TRBD2. The sequence was obtained from a female donor with Graves disease. The material was peripheral blood mononuclear cells (PBMCs), obtained at new diagnosis, from a patient treated with antithyroid drugs. The DNA of the CDR3 is TGCGCCAGCAGCTTGGCGCGGGGGAGCCGCACAGATACGCAGTATTTT. Translation: CASSLARGSRTDTQYF.